This TCR beta chain was observed in a study of T cell responses to AZD1222 COVID-19 vaccine. Regarding this clone: Its target is unknown.

TCRdb keeps only in-frame clones here, not all; method: immunoSEQ multiplex PCR. The sample carries approximately 210,000 clones, roughly nine tenths recorded once. Second doses at about 4 or about 12 weeks were pooled. Notes on the study in general: Donors in the cohort were predominantly white British and more often female, and clonal diversity was possibly underestimated. Nearly half of spike-specific TCRs reportedly go after variant regions that carry no mutations. Samples come after the peak T cell response, not at day 14.

Trimming stripped 5 bases from V and 2 bases from J, with 9 bases between. CDR1 and CDR2 (germline): MNHNY, SVGAGI (reference sequence). The length of the CDR3 is 13 residues. The TCR originated in an adult who received the AZD1222 COVID-19 vaccine. Sequencing was performed on peripheral blood, taken 28 days after the second AZD1222 dose. The chain is built from TRBV6-6 and TRBJ1-2, with D maybe TRBD1 (5 bases). The CDR3 here is CASSTRENYGYTF. The CDR3 coding sequence is TGTGCCAGCAGTACCAGGGAGAACTATGGCTACACCTTC.